This is a list of T cell receptor beta chains from one sample in a study of OX40 agonist ivuxolimab in advanced cancers. Using immunoSEQ multiplex PCR, the repertoire was profiled, and TCRdb retains in-frame clones only, with some absent. The table includes 35,000 to 45,000 clones, about 79% detected once. The sequencing here drew on CD4+ or CD8+ T cells sorted from blood, taken in a trial of the OX40 agonist ivuxolimab. These receptors were taken from an adult with an advanced solid tumor such as melanoma, head and neck, liver or kidney cancer. CDR3s include the opening cysteine and the closing phenylalanine or tryptophan. A D gene is named only where the DNA matches it firmly. A row's size may be missing; if present it is once, few, many or a size class.

CDR3 DNA: TGTGCCATCAGTGAGGGGGCTGGGGCCAACGTCCTGACTTTC
CDR3 protein: CAISEGAGANVLTF
V gene: TRBV10-3
D gene: NA
clone size: NA
J gene: TRBJ2-6

CDR3 DNA: TGTGCCAGCAGGGGGCTCGGGGGGTTTTCACCCCTCCACTTT
CDR3 protein: CASRGLGGFSPLHF
V gene: TRBV21-1
D gene: NA
clone size: many
J gene: TRBJ1-6

CDR3 DNA: TGTGCCAGCAGCCAAGTTTCGGGGGGCCAAGAGACCCAGTACTTC
CDR3 protein: CASSQVSGGQETQYF
V gene: TRBV5-4
D gene: TRBD2
clone size: NA
J gene: TRBJ2-5

CDR3 DNA: TGTGCCAGCAGCTTGAGTGGGACAGCTAATTCACCCCTCCACTTT
CDR3 protein: CASSLSGTANSPLHF
V gene: TRBV5-4
D gene: TRBD1
clone size: NA
J gene: TRBJ1-6

CDR3 DNA: TGTGCCAGCAGCGTGAGTAGTGGAGCTAATGAAAAACTGTTTTTT
CDR3 protein: CASSVSSGANEKLFF
V gene: TRBV9
D gene: NA
clone size: NA
J gene: TRBJ1-4

CDR3 DNA: TGTGCCTGGAGCCTGGGACAGGCCTACGAGCAGTACTTC
CDR3 protein: CAWSLGQAYEQYF
V gene: TRBV30
D gene: TRBD1
clone size: NA
J gene: TRBJ2-7

CDR3 DNA: TGTGCCAGCAGCAATTTCAGGGAAGAGACCCAGTACTTC
CDR3 protein: CASSNFREETQYF
V gene: TRBV21-1
D gene: NA
clone size: NA
J gene: TRBJ2-5

CDR3 DNA: TGTGCCATCAGTGACGGGACAGGGGGAGGTGGAAACACCATATATTTT
CDR3 protein: CAISDGTGGGGNTIYF
V gene: TRBV10-3
D gene: TRBD1
clone size: few
J gene: TRBJ1-3

CDR3 DNA: TGTGCCAGCTCACCACGGAAACAGGCGAACACTGAAGCTTTCTTT
CDR3 protein: CASSPRKQANTEAFF
V gene: TRBV18
D gene: NA
clone size: few
J gene: TRBJ1-1

CDR3 DNA: TGCGCCAGCAAACAGGGTGGGGATAGCAATCAGCCCCAGCATTTT
CDR3 protein: CASKQGGDSNQPQHF
V gene: TRBV5-1
D gene: NA
clone size: NA
J gene: TRBJ1-5

CDR3 DNA: TGTGCCAGCAGTCTCGGACTTTTTAACGGGGAGCTGTTTTTT
CDR3 protein: CASSLGLFNGELFF
V gene: TRBV6-5
D gene: NA
clone size: once
J gene: TRBJ2-2

CDR3 DNA: TGTGCCAGCAGCTTTTCTCAGGGGAGAGATGAAGCTTTCTTT
CDR3 protein: CASSFSQGRDEAFF
V gene: TRBV2
D gene: NA
clone size: NA
J gene: TRBJ1-1

CDR3 DNA: TGCGCCAGCAGCTCGGGACAGGGGTCCGGCACAGATACGCAGTATTTT
CDR3 protein: CASSSGQGSGTDTQYF
V gene: TRBV5-1
D gene: TRBD1
clone size: few
J gene: TRBJ2-3

CDR3 DNA: TGTGCCAGCAGCTTGGCGGGGGGGTTTGCAGATACGCAGTATTTT
CDR3 protein: CASSLAGGFADTQYF
V gene: TRBV5-4
D gene: TRBD2
clone size: NA
J gene: TRBJ2-3

CDR3 DNA: TGTGCCAGCAGAGGGTCCTGGTACGAGCAGTACTTC
CDR3 protein: CASRGSWYEQYF
V gene: TRBV7-9
D gene: NA
clone size: NA
J gene: TRBJ2-7

CDR3 DNA: TGTGCCAGCTCCCCCGTTCCCTCAAGCACAGATACGCAGTATTTT
CDR3 protein: CASSPVPSSTDTQYF
V gene: TRBV18
D gene: NA
clone size: NA
J gene: TRBJ2-3

CDR3 DNA: TGTGCCAGCAGCGTAGGGGGTCACACTGAAGCTTTCTTT
CDR3 protein: CASSVGGHTEAFF
V gene: TRBV9
D gene: NA
clone size: NA
J gene: TRBJ1-1

CDR3 DNA: TGTGCCAGCAGTGGTTGGGGCTCTTATGGCTACACCTTC
CDR3 protein: CASSGWGSYGYTF
V gene: TRBV25-1
D gene: NA
clone size: NA
J gene: TRBJ1-2

CDR3 DNA: TGTGCCTGGAGTCAGGGATATAATTCACCCCTCCACTTT
CDR3 protein: CAWSQGYNSPLHF
V gene: TRBV30
D gene: NA
clone size: NA
J gene: TRBJ1-6

CDR3 DNA: TGCGCCAGCAGCTTGATAAGGCCTAGTCAAGAGACCCAGTACTTC
CDR3 protein: CASSLIRPSQETQYF
V gene: TRBV5-1
D gene: NA
clone size: few
J gene: TRBJ2-5

CDR3 DNA: TGTGCCAGCAGTTACGGGCTAGCGGGGGGGCAGGAGACCCAGTACTTC
CDR3 protein: CASSYGLAGGQETQYF
V gene: TRBV6-5
D gene: TRBD2
clone size: NA
J gene: TRBJ2-5

CDR3 DNA: TGCGCCAGCAGCCAAGATCCGACAGATCAAGAGACCCAGTACTTC
CDR3 protein: CASSQDPTDQETQYF
V gene: TRBV4-1
D gene: NA
clone size: NA
J gene: TRBJ2-5

CDR3 DNA: TGTGCCAGTTCCGGGACAGGGGTGGATCGGACTGAAGCTTTCTTT
CDR3 protein: CASSGTGVDRTEAFF
V gene: TRBV2
D gene: TRBD1
clone size: NA
J gene: TRBJ1-1

CDR3 DNA: TGTGCCATCAGTGAGGCCCGGGACAGTAATGAAAAACTGTTTTTT
CDR3 protein: CAISEARDSNEKLFF
V gene: TRBV10-3
D gene: TRBD1
clone size: few
J gene: TRBJ1-4

CDR3 DNA: TGTGCCAGCAGTGCAGGCTCAGGGACCATGAACACTGAAGCTTTCTTT
CDR3 protein: CASSAGSGTMNTEAFF
V gene: TRBV6-1
D gene: NA
clone size: NA
J gene: TRBJ1-1

CDR3 DNA: TGTGCCATCAACGGGGGTCAAAAACGTAACGAACAAGGCAATGAGCAGTTCTTC
CDR3 protein: CAINGGQKRNEQGNEQFF
V gene: TRBV10-3
D gene: NA
clone size: NA
J gene: TRBJ2-1

CDR3 DNA: TGCGCCAGCAGCCAGGGGGACAGGACGAACACTGAAGCTTTCTTT
CDR3 protein: CASSQGDRTNTEAFF
V gene: TRBV4-1
D gene: TRBD1
clone size: NA
J gene: TRBJ1-1

CDR3 DNA: TGCGCCAGCAGCCAAGGGGCTAGCGGGGTAAGCTCCTACAATGAGCAGTTCTTC
CDR3 protein: CASSQGASGVSSYNEQFF
V gene: TRBV4-1
D gene: TRBD2
clone size: few
J gene: TRBJ2-1

CDR3 DNA: TGTGCCAGCAGCCAAGATAGTGGGACCATTCCACACTATGGCTACACCTTC
CDR3 protein: CASSQDSGTIPHYGYTF
V gene: TRBV4-2
D gene: NA
clone size: NA
J gene: TRBJ1-2

CDR3 DNA: TGTGCCAGCAGCCCCGGACTAGCCGAAAACACCGGGGAGCTGTTTTTT
CDR3 protein: CASSPGLAENTGELFF
V gene: TRBV9
D gene: TRBD2
clone size: NA
J gene: TRBJ2-2

CDR3 DNA: TGTGCCAGCAGTGAAGCGCTCCGGCAGGGAGTTGAAAAACTGTTTTTT
CDR3 protein: CASSEALRQGVEKLFF
V gene: TRBV6-1
D gene: NA
clone size: NA
J gene: TRBJ1-4

CDR3 DNA: TGTGCCAGCACGGAGCCCCGTAGGGGGGCTTTCTTT
CDR3 protein: CASTEPRRGAFF
V gene: TRBV2
D gene: NA
clone size: NA
J gene: TRBJ1-1

CDR3 DNA: TGTGCCATCAGTGATAAGTCTAGCTCCTACAATGAGCAGTTCTTC
CDR3 protein: CAISDKSSSYNEQFF
V gene: TRBV10-3
D gene: NA
clone size: once
J gene: TRBJ2-1

CDR3 DNA: TGCAGCGTTGGACAGGAATTAACTAGGGGGCAGCGGATTTCTAACTATGGCTACACCTTC
CDR3 protein: CSVGQELTRGQRISNYGYTF
V gene: TRBV29-1
D gene: TRBD1
clone size: NA
J gene: TRBJ1-2

CDR3 DNA: TGTGCCAGTGGACAGAGCAGCACAGATACGCAGTATTTT
CDR3 protein: CASGQSSTDTQYF
V gene: TRBV18
D gene: NA
clone size: NA
J gene: TRBJ2-3

CDR3 DNA: TGTGCCAGCAGCAAGGTAAACCCCTCTAACACCGGGGAGCTGTTTTTT
CDR3 protein: CASSKVNPSNTGELFF
V gene: TRBV21-1
D gene: NA
clone size: NA
J gene: TRBJ2-2

CDR3 DNA: TGTGCCAGCAGCTTAGCGCTATCGACAGGACCACAAGAGACCCAGTACTTC
CDR3 protein: CASSLALSTGPQETQYF
V gene: TRBV7-6
D gene: NA
clone size: NA
J gene: TRBJ2-5

CDR3 DNA: TGTGCCAGCAAGCCCTCCGGACAGGGAGTTTTGGCCCTGCACAATGAGCAGTTCTTC
CDR3 protein: CASKPSGQGVLALHNEQFF
V gene: TRBV28
D gene: TRBD1
clone size: NA
J gene: TRBJ2-1

CDR3 DNA: TGTGCCAGCAGCGTAGATCCAGGGGGGTCCTACGAGCAGTACTTC
CDR3 protein: CASSVDPGGSYEQYF
V gene: TRBV9
D gene: NA
clone size: few
J gene: TRBJ2-7

CDR3 DNA: TGCGCCAGCCGATGGACTAGCGGAAACACCGGGGAGCTGTTTTTT
CDR3 protein: CASRWTSGNTGELFF
V gene: TRBV5-1
D gene: TRBD2
clone size: NA
J gene: TRBJ2-2

CDR3 DNA: TGTGCCTGGAGTGTAATCCGCAGGAACACTGAAGCTTTCTTT
CDR3 protein: CAWSVIRRNTEAFF
V gene: TRBV30
D gene: NA
clone size: few
J gene: TRBJ1-1

CDR3 DNA: TGTGCCAGCAGTTTGGGCACAGATACGCAGTATTTT
CDR3 protein: CASSLGTDTQYF
V gene: TRBV13
D gene: NA
clone size: NA
J gene: TRBJ2-3

CDR3 DNA: TGTGCCAGCGGGATACAGGGGAGCCAGTACTTC
CDR3 protein: CASGIQGSQYF
V gene: TRBV6-5
D gene: TRBD1
clone size: NA
J gene: TRBJ2-5

CDR3 DNA: TGTGCCACAGGATTCTTTAACTATGGCTACACCTTC
CDR3 protein: CATGFFNYGYTF
V gene: TRBV28
D gene: NA
clone size: NA
J gene: TRBJ1-2

CDR3 DNA: TGTGCCAGCAGCCCCCGGGACCAAACCGCTGGAAACACCATATATTTT
CDR3 protein: CASSPRDQTAGNTIYF
V gene: TRBV5-6
D gene: NA
clone size: medium-sized
J gene: TRBJ1-3

CDR3 DNA: TGCGCCAGCAGTGAACGGGGGAGCTATGGCTACACCTTC
CDR3 protein: CASSERGSYGYTF
V gene: TRBV10-1
D gene: NA
clone size: NA
J gene: TRBJ1-2

CDR3 DNA: TGCAGCGTTGCGGCGCAGAGGACTGAAGCTTTCTTT
CDR3 protein: CSVAAQRTEAFF
V gene: TRBV29-1
D gene: NA
clone size: NA
J gene: TRBJ1-1

CDR3 DNA: TGCGCCAGCAGCTTGTCGACATTTGATGAAAAACTGTTTTTT
CDR3 protein: CASSLSTFDEKLFF
V gene: TRBV5-1
D gene: NA
clone size: NA
J gene: TRBJ1-4

CDR3 DNA: TGCGCCAGCAGCTCGGGACAGGGGATTGGCTACACCTTC
CDR3 protein: CASSSGQGIGYTF
V gene: TRBV5-1
D gene: TRBD1
clone size: NA
J gene: TRBJ1-2

CDR3 DNA: TGTGCCAGCAGCTCCCTCACAGATACGCAGTATTTT
CDR3 protein: CASSSLTDTQYF
V gene: TRBV9
D gene: NA
clone size: NA
J gene: TRBJ2-3

CDR3 DNA: TGTGCCAGCAGCCTTCCGCTCTGGAATGAGCAGTTCTTC
CDR3 protein: CASSLPLWNEQFF
V gene: TRBV5-6
D gene: NA
clone size: NA
J gene: TRBJ2-1

CDR3 DNA: TGCGCCAGCAGCCCTGAGGATGGGACCTACAATGAGCAGTTCTTC
CDR3 protein: CASSPEDGTYNEQFF
V gene: TRBV5-1
D gene: NA
clone size: NA
J gene: TRBJ2-1

CDR3 DNA: TGTGCCAGCAGTGAACCGGGGGGCTGGCAAGAGACCCAGTACTTC
CDR3 protein: CASSEPGGWQETQYF
V gene: TRBV6-1
D gene: NA
clone size: NA
J gene: TRBJ2-5

CDR3 DNA: TGTGCCAGCAGCCCCGGGGGGGGGAACGCTGAAGCTTTCTTT
CDR3 protein: CASSPGGGNAEAFF
V gene: TRBV7-3
D gene: NA
clone size: NA
J gene: TRBJ1-1

CDR3 DNA: TGTGCCAGCAGTTACTCGAATCCCAGAAGTGAGCAGTTCTTC
CDR3 protein: CASSYSNPRSEQFF
V gene: TRBV6-5
D gene: NA
clone size: NA
J gene: TRBJ2-1